This T cell receptor beta chain came from a study of CD8+ T cells in alopecia areata. The study, taken as a whole, reports: Sharing of TCRs across patients appeared less clear than in mice, possibly for HLA-related reasons. Scalp clonality and expanded CD8+ clones among the top 100 fell significantly with tofacitinib.

Concerning this clone: As yet, its antigen is unknown.

The CDR3 has 13 residues. V was cut by 3 bases and J by 3 bases, with 9 bases left in between. CDR1 and CDR2 (germline): LNHDA, SQIVND (reference sequence). Treatment defined: oral pan-JAK inhibitor, 5-10 mg twice daily. RNA extraction and reverse transcription yielded cDNA as sequencing template. Sequencing was performed with immunoSEQ multiplex PCR; in TCRdb, only in-frame clones are kept and a portion is missing. The sample yields more than 140,000 clones, about 85% seen once. The sample was CD8+ T cells sorted from blood, taken at week 4, from a patient treated with tofacitinib. The chain uses TRBV19 and TRBJ2-7; D is unresolved. The sequence was collected from a human donor with alopecia areata. DNA of the CDR3: TGTGCCAGTAGTATCGCAGTCTACTACGAGCAGTACTTC. Its protein product is CASSIAVYYEQYF. Filled out from reference TRBV19 and TRBJ2-7, the complete variable domain reads DGGITQSPKYLFRKEGQNVTLSCEQNLNHDAMYWYRQDPGQGLRLIYYSQIVNDFQKGDIAEGYSVSREKKESFPLTVTSAQKNPTAFYLCASSIAVYYEQYFGPGTRLTVT.